This is a list of T cell receptor beta chains from one sample in a study of CD8 T cells in ankylosing spondylitis. TCRdb fed the 5' RACE reads into MiXCR, producing one record per CDR3 protein. The sample contains 130,000 or so distinct CDR3 sequences, 6.5% to 9% of which appear only once. The sample consisted of blood, either unsorted or a sorted T cell fraction (not recorded which). The receptors derive from a male donor with ankylosing spondylitis or in good health (not recorded which). The CDR3 runs from the conserved cysteine through the conserved F or W. Each record gives: clone size, D gene, V gene, J gene, CDR3 protein, CDR3 DNA. The D gene is left open where the match is weak. Expanded clones get a size class; other rows say once, few or many, or leave the size out.

size: few
D: NA
V: TRBV3-1
J: TRBJ1-4
CDR3: CASTPRGRGGVGNEKLFF
DNA: TGTGCCAGCACCCCCCGCGGTCGCGGAGGGGTTGGTAATGAAAAACTGTTTTTT

size: many
D: TRBD2
V: TRBV24-1
J: TRBJ2-5
CDR3: CATSGWTSGETQYF
DNA: TGTGCCACCAGTGGCTGGACTAGTGGAGAGACCCAGTACTTC

size: many
D: NA
V: TRBV7-3
J: TRBJ2-3
CDR3: CASSLIGGGDTQYF
DNA: TGTGCCAGCAGCTTAATCGGGGGTGGGGATACGCAGTATTTT

size: many
D: TRBD2
V: TRBV29-1
J: TRBJ2-1
CDR3: CSVGLAASYNEQFF
DNA: TGCAGCGTAGGACTAGCGGCGTCCTACAATGAGCAGTTCTTC

size: many
D: TRBD2
V: TRBV20-1
J: TRBJ2-7
CDR3: CSAPASGDYEQYF
DNA: TGCAGTGCCCCCGCTAGCGGGGACTACGAGCAGTACTTC

size: many
D: NA
V: TRBV9
J: TRBJ2-1
CDR3: CASSVVSGDYNEQFF
DNA: TGTGCCAGCAGCGTAGTTAGCGGTGACTACAATGAGCAGTTCTTC

size: few
D: NA
V: TRBV12-3/TRBV12-4
J: TRBJ1-5
CDR3: CASTKNAGTNQPQHF
DNA: TGTGCCAGCACCAAAAACGCGGGGACAAATCAGCCCCAGCATTTT

size: many
D: NA
V: TRBV5-1
J: TRBJ2-3
CDR3: CASSLGQGGTDTQYF
DNA: TGCGCCAGCAGCTTGGGTCAGGGAGGCACAGATACGCAGTATTTT

size: many
D: NA
V: TRBV10-3
J: TRBJ2-7
CDR3: CAISGGQQGAYEQYF
DNA: TGTGCCATCAGTGGAGGCCAACAAGGGGCCTACGAGCAGTACTTC

size: many
D: NA
V: TRBV7-7
J: TRBJ2-5
CDR3: CASSLDRQETQYF
DNA: TGTGCTAGCAGCTTAGACAGGCAAGAGACCCAGTACTTC

size: many
D: NA
V: TRBV7-4
J: TRBJ2-3
CDR3: CASSLPTNHTDTQYF
DNA: TGTGCCAGCAGCTTGCCGACTAACCATACAGATACGCAGTATTTT

size: many
D: NA
V: TRBV30
J: TRBJ1-3
CDR3: CAWERGRSGNTIYF
DNA: TGTGCCTGGGAGCGGGGCCGCTCTGGAAACACCATATATTTT

size: many
D: NA
V: TRBV12-3/TRBV12-4
J: TRBJ1-6
CDR3: CGTDGGSSKGSPLHF
DNA: TGTGGAACAGATGGGGGTTCCTCGAAGGGTTCACCCCTCCACTTT

size: many
D: NA
V: TRBV6-1
J: TRBJ2-3
CDR3: CASRPGGSGTTDTQYF
DNA: TGTGCCAGCAGACCAGGGGGTAGCGGGACCACAGATACGCAGTATTTT

size: many
D: TRBD2
V: TRBV3-1
J: TRBJ2-1
CDR3: CASSQVGGVNEQFF
DNA: TGTGCCAGCAGCCAAGTCGGGGGGGTAAATGAGCAGTTCTTC

size: many
D: NA
V: TRBV5-1
J: TRBJ2-6
CDR3: CASSLEAYGANVLTF
DNA: TGCGCCAGCAGCTTGGAGGCTTATGGGGCCAACGTCCTGACTTTC

size: NA
D: NA
V: TRBV3-1
J: TRBJ1-1
CDR3: CASSQDRGPPMNTEAFF
DNA: TGTGCCAGCAGCCAAGATAGGGGACCCCCGATGAACACTGAAGCTTTCTTT

size: many
D: NA
V: TRBV10-1
J: TRBJ2-7
CDR3: CARCRTESYEQYF
DNA: TGCGCCAGGTGCCGGACAGAGTCCTACGAGCAGTACTTC

size: many
D: NA
V: TRBV2
J: TRBJ1-5
CDR3: CASGQPQHF
DNA: TGTGCCAGCGGTCAGCCCCAGCATTTT

size: many
D: NA
V: TRBV19
J: TRBJ2-7
CDR3: CASRLQQGTYEQYF
DNA: TGTGCCAGTAGGCTACAACAGGGAACCTACGAGCAGTACTTC

size: few
D: TRBD2
V: TRBV5-1
J: TRBJ2-7
CDR3: CASSLELAGGPYEQYF
DNA: TGCGCCAGCAGCTTGGAATTAGCGGGGGGACCCTACGAGCAGTACTTC

size: many
D: TRBD1
V: TRBV28
J: TRBJ2-7
CDR3: CASSTGQGRYF
DNA: TGTGCCAGCAGTACGGGACAGGGGAGGTACTTC

size: few
D: NA
V: TRBV7-3
J: TRBJ2-3
CDR3: CASSLNRGGDTQYF
DNA: TGTGCCAGCAGCTTAAACCGTGGGGGAGATACGCAGTATTTT

size: few
D: TRBD1
V: TRBV30
J: TRBJ1-5
CDR3: CAWSRGQGGSNQPQHF
DNA: TGTGCCTGGAGTCGCGGACAGGGGGGAAGCAATCAGCCCCAGCATTTT

size: many
D: TRBD2
V: TRBV20-1
J: TRBJ2-3
CDR3: CSARVSGGTDTQYF
DNA: TGCAGTGCTAGAGTTAGCGGGGGCACAGATACGCAGTATTTT

size: NA
D: TRBD1
V: TRBV19
J: TRBJ1-2
CDR3: CASSIKQGYYGYTF
DNA: TGTGCCAGTAGTATAAAACAGGGGTACTATGGCTACACCTTC

size: many
D: TRBD2
V: TRBV7-2
J: TRBJ2-3
CDR3: CASRLAGDRDTQYF
DNA: TGTGCCAGCCGTCTAGCGGGAGACCGGGATACGCAGTATTTT

size: NA
D: TRBD2
V: TRBV6-2/TRBV6-3
J: TRBJ2-1
CDR3: CASSYSSGVSYNEQFF
DNA: TGTGCCAGCAGTTACTCGAGCGGGGTCTCCTACAATGAGCAGTTCTTC

size: many
D: NA
V: TRBV14
J: TRBJ2-1
CDR3: CASSPQGLGEQFF
DNA: TGTGCCAGCAGCCCCCAGGGCCTCGGTGAGCAGTTCTTC

size: many
D: NA
V: TRBV7-2
J: TRBJ2-2
CDR3: CASSSYTGELFF
DNA: TGTGCCAGCAGCTCCTACACCGGGGAGCTGTTTTTT

size: many
D: TRBD1
V: TRBV24-1
J: TRBJ2-1
CDR3: CATSDEQGSLYNEQFF
DNA: TGTGCCACCAGTGATGAACAGGGGAGCTTATACAATGAGCAGTTCTTC

size: many
D: NA
V: TRBV20-1
J: TRBJ2-2
CDR3: CSARTDNTGELFF
DNA: TGCAGTGCTCGGACCGACAACACCGGGGAGCTGTTTTTT

size: many
D: NA
V: TRBV24-1
J: TRBJ2-3
CDR3: CATSDLPTGRRGTDTQYF
DNA: TGTGCCACCAGTGATTTGCCGACAGGGAGGAGAGGTACAGATACGCAGTATTTT

size: many
D: TRBD1
V: TRBV20-1
J: TRBJ1-6
CDR3: CSARAKGTANNSPLHF
DNA: TGCAGTGCTAGAGCTAAAGGGACAGCAAATAATTCACCCCTCCACTTT

size: many
D: NA
V: TRBV2
J: TRBJ1-1
CDR3: CASSASQGDAFF
DNA: TGTGCCAGCAGTGCGAGCCAAGGGGATGCTTTCTTT

size: many
D: NA
V: TRBV20-1
J: TRBJ1-4
CDR3: CSARFVSNGKLFF
DNA: TGCAGTGCTAGATTTGTGAGCAACGGAAAACTGTTTTTT

size: many
D: TRBD2
V: TRBV20-1
J: TRBJ2-1
CDR3: CSASRIWASGRSYNEQFF
DNA: TGCAGTGCTAGCCGGATCTGGGCTAGCGGTCGCTCCTACAATGAGCAGTTCTTC

size: NA
D: NA
V: TRBV4-2
J: TRBJ2-5
CDR3: CASSPAIGVWGERGIRETQYF
DNA: TGTGCCAGCAGCCCTGCAATAGGCGTTTGGGGCGAGAGAGGTATAAGGGAGACCCAGTACTTC

size: many
D: NA
V: TRBV11-1
J: TRBJ2-1
CDR3: CASSLSQYNEQFF
DNA: TGTGCCAGCAGCTTATCCCAATACAATGAGCAGTTCTTC

size: many
D: NA
V: TRBV28
J: TRBJ1-2
CDR3: CASSLSGTLTNGYTF
DNA: TGTGCCAGCAGTTTGTCCGGGACACTAACTAATGGCTACACCTTC

size: many
D: NA
V: TRBV11-2
J: TRBJ1-5
CDR3: CASSLDSFGSRAGEPQHF
DNA: TGTGCCAGCAGCTTAGATAGCTTTGGCTCTAGGGCGGGGGAGCCCCAGCATTTT

size: many
D: NA
V: TRBV9
J: TRBJ2-2
CDR3: CASSHGSQNTGELFF
DNA: TGTGCCAGCAGCCATGGTTCACAAAACACCGGGGAGCTGTTTTTT

size: many
D: TRBD2
V: TRBV20-1
J: TRBJ2-3
CDR3: CSALPGGGADTQYF
DNA: TGCAGTGCCTTGCCGGGGGGGGGTGCAGATACGCAGTATTTT

size: many
D: NA
V: TRBV3-1
J: TRBJ1-5
CDR3: CASSQDPTENQPQHF
DNA: TGTGCCAGCAGCCAAGATCCGACAGAAAATCAGCCCCAGCATTTT

size: many
D: NA
V: TRBV9
J: TRBJ1-1
CDR3: CASSVGGTEAFF
DNA: TGTGCCAGCAGCGTAGGTGGGACTGAAGCTTTCTTT

size: many
D: TRBD1
V: TRBV5-1
J: TRBJ1-3
CDR3: CASSLDGRGSDNTIYF
DNA: TGCGCCAGCAGCTTGGACGGCAGGGGGTCTGACAACACCATATATTTT

size: few
D: NA
V: TRBV6-1
J: TRBJ1-2
CDR3: CASSEGTDHYGYTF
DNA: TGTGCCAGCAGTGAGGGGACCGACCATTATGGCTACACCTTC

size: few
D: NA
V: TRBV12-3/TRBV12-4
J: TRBJ2-3
CDR3: CASSPDKADTQYF
DNA: TGTGCCAGCAGTCCCGACAAGGCAGATACGCAGTATTTT

size: many
D: TRBD1
V: TRBV10-3
J: TRBJ1-5
CDR3: CAISEGQGARGPQHF
DNA: TGTGCCATCAGTGAAGGACAGGGGGCACGCGGGCCCCAGCATTTT

size: NA
D: NA
V: TRBV5-4
J: TRBJ2-4
CDR3: CASSLAPSIAKNIQYF
DNA: TGTGCCAGCAGCTTGGCCCCCTCAATAGCCAAAAACATTCAGTACTTC

size: many
D: NA
V: TRBV7-3
J: TRBJ2-7
CDR3: CASSLTPGPYEQYF
DNA: TGTGCCAGCAGCTTAACACCGGGACCTTACGAGCAGTACTTC

size: many
D: NA
V: TRBV7-3
J: TRBJ2-6
CDR3: CASSLTASLSGANVLTF
DNA: TGTGCCAGCAGCTTAACGGCCTCGTTATCTGGGGCCAACGTCCTGACTTTC